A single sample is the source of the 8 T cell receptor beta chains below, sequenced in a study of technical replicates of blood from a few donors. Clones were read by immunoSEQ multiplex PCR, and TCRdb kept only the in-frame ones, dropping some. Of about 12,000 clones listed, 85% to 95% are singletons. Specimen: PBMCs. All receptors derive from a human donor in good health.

The CDR3 DNA sequence: TGTGCCAGCAGCCCTCGTTGGGGGCCCCACGAGCAGTACTTC. Its translation is CASSPRWGPHEQYF. The rearrangement uses TRBV9 and TRBJ2-7; D possibly corresponds to TRBD1 (6 bases). Germline values: CDR1 SGDLS, CDR2 YYNGEE. The CDR3 has 14 residues. With 4 bases removed from V and 5 bases from J, the gap between germline ends came to 16 bases.

Written as DNA, the CDR3 is TGTGCCAGCAGCTTGTCTAGCAACGAGCAGTACTTC. Residues: CASSLSSNEQYF. V and J are TRBV7-8 and TRBJ2-7, with D maybe TRBD2 (5 bases). Trimming pared 3 bases from V and 5 bases from J, leaving 8 bases between. Germline-derived CDR1 and CDR2 are SGHVS and FQNEAQ. The length of the CDR3 is 12 residues. Filled out from reference TRBV7-8 and TRBJ2-7, the complete variable domain reads GAGVSQSPRYKVAKRGQDVALRCDPISGHVSLFWYQQALGQGPEFLTYFQNEAQLDKSGLPSDRFFAERPEGSVSTLKIQRTQQEDSAVYLCASSLSSNEQYFGPGTRLTVT.

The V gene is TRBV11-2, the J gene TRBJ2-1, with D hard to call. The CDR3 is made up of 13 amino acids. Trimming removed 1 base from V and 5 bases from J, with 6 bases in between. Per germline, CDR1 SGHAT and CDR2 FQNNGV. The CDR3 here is CASSLGTHNEQFF. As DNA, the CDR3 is TGTGCCAGCAGCTTAGGTACACACAATGAGCAGTTCTTC.

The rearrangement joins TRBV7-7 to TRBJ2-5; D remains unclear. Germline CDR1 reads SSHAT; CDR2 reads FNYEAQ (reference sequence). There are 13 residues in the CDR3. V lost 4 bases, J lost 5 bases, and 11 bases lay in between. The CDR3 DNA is TGTGCCAGCAGCTCTTTCCCCGGGGAGACCCAGTACTTC. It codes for CASSSFPGETQYF.

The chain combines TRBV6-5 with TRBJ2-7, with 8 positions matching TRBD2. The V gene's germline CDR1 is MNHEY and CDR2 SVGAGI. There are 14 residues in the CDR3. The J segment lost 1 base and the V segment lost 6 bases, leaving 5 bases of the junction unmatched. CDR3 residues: CASSPGGGSYEQYF. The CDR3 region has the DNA TGTGCCAGCAGCCCGGGGGGGGGATCCTACGAGCAGTACTTC.

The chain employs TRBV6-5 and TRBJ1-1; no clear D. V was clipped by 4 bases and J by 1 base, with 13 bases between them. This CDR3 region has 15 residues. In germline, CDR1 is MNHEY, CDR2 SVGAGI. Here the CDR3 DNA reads TGTGCCAGCAGTTTGAAACACCGTGGGAACACTGAAGCTTTCTTT. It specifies CASSLKHRGNTEAFF.

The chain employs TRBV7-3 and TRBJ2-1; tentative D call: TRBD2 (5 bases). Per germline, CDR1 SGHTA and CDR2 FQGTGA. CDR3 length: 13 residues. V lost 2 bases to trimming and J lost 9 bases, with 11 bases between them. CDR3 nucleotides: TGTGCCAGCAGCTTAGGGCTAGCTGGTGAGCAGTTCTTC. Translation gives CASSLGLAGEQFF.

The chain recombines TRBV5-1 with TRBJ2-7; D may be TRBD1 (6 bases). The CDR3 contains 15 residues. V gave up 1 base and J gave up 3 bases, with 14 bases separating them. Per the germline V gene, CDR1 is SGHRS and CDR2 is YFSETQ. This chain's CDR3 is CASSLSSQGSYEQYF. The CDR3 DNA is TGCGCCAGCAGCTTGAGCTCCCAGGGGAGCTACGAGCAGTACTTC.